Listed here are 27 T cell receptor beta chains from one sample, sequenced in a study of blood T cell repertoires in COVID-19. Clones were sequenced by immunoSEQ multiplex PCR, and TCRdb holds only the in-frame ones, with some missing. The sample comprises about 98,000 clones, under 85% of which are singletons, and approximately 25% rests with the top ten. What was sequenced was peripheral blood. All receptors derive from a man in his sixties or seventies with acute or convalescent COVID-19.

The chain links TRBV5-1 to TRBJ1-1; TRBD1 matches 9 bases. From germline, CDR1 is SGHRS and CDR2 YFSETQ. With V trimmed by 4 bases and J by 2 bases, 15 bases remained unmatched. CDR3 size: 18 residues. The CDR3: CASSLYSGTGIFNTEAFF. CDR3 DNA sequence: TGCGCCAGCAGCCTATACTCCGGGACAGGGATTTTCAACACTGAAGCTTTCTTT.

The CDR3 region has the DNA TGTGCCAGCAGCCCCGGGACAAATGGGAAACTGTTTTTT. Amino acid sequence: CASSPGTNGKLFF. The V gene is TRBV7-3, the J gene TRBJ1-4; tentative D call: TRBD1 (6 bases). Germline CDR1 SGHTA, CDR2 FQGTGA. The CDR3 sequence is 13 residues long. The ends were cut back, 5 bases at V and 11 bases at J, with 15 bases in the middle.

The CDR3 coding sequence is TGTGCCAGCAGCTTAGTCGGGGGGACCGGGGAGCTGTTTTTT. It encodes CASSLVGGTGELFF. V and J are TRBV7-9 and TRBJ2-2, with TRBD2 matching 7 bases. The germline V gene encodes CDR1 SEHNR and CDR2 FQNEAQ (reference sequence). The trim removed 1 base at V and 5 bases at J, leaving 1 base unmatched. The CDR3 contains 14 residues.

This clone occurred once. V and J are TRBV6-5 and TRBJ1-5; 10 nucleotides agree with TRBD1. The V and J ends lost 6 bases and 6 bases, in that order; junction bases with no gene match: 5. Germline lookup yields CDR1 MNHEY and CDR2 SVGAGI. The CDR3 covers 14 residues. This chain's CDR3 is CASRTGQGVQPQHF. CDR3 DNA: TGTGCCAGCAGGACAGGACAGGGGGTTCAGCCCCAGCATTTT.

J is TRBJ1-5 and V is TRBV28; 12 nucleotides match TRBD1. CDR3 size: 16 residues. V shed 4 bases and J 6 bases; nucleotides not matched to a gene: 7. Germline V gives CDR1 MDHEN, CDR2 SYDVKM. Here the CDR3 DNA reads TGTGCCAGCAGTTCCCCCGGGACAGGGGGCGGTCAGCCCCAGCATTTT. Protein product: CASSSPGTGGGQPQHF.

The V call is TRBV3-1 (or the pseudogene TRBV3-2), the J call TRBJ2-3, with 8 nucleotides matching TRBD2. V trimming: 3 bases; J trimming: 0 bases; junction bases outside the gene matches: 11. CDR3 length equals 18 residues. Per the germline V gene, CDR1 is LGHDT and CDR2 is YNNKEL (reference sequence). In nucleotides, the CDR3 is TGTGCCAGCAGCCACTTGGCGGTAACTAGCGGAAGCACAGATACGCAGTATTTT. It codes for CASSHLAVTSGSTDTQYF.

This clone was detected only once. The genes are TRBV5-1 and TRBJ2-7; 15 nucleotides match TRBD2. Germline values: CDR1 SGHRS, CDR2 YFSETQ. J gave up 4 bases and V 4 bases, and 6 bases lay outside the gene matches. The CDR3 has 16 residues. The DNA of the CDR3 is TGCGCCAGCAGCCCCCAGGGACTAGCGGGAGGATACGAGCAGTACTTC. Translated: CASSPQGLAGGYEQYF.

The CDR3 nucleotides are TGTGCCAGCCAGACTAGCGCTTCAGAGACCCAGTACTTC. This codes for CASQTSASETQYF. The chain joins TRBV7-6 to TRBJ2-5, with 8 bases that match TRBD2. Germline V gene data show CDR1 as SGHVS and CDR2 as FNYEAQ. V gave up 8 bases and J gave up 4 bases; unmatched junction bases: 6. The length of the CDR3 is 13 residues.

The V call is TRBV5-4, the J call TRBJ2-3, with 10 positions matching TRBD2. The V segment lost 2 bases and the J segment 3 bases; nucleotides outside the gene matches: 6. CDR1 is SGHNT, CDR2 YYREEE, per germline (reference sequence). This CDR3 spans 16 amino acids. The CDR3 region has the DNA TGTGCCAGCAGCTTCCGGCTAGCGGGAGCTACAGATACGCAGTATTTT. Amino acid sequence: CASSFRLAGATDTQYF.

The chain links TRBV19 to TRBJ1-1; TRBD1 might be the D (6 bases). V was shortened by 6 bases and J by 8 bases, with 19 bases between the two germline ends. This CDR3 is 14 amino acids long. From germline, CDR1 is LNHDA and CDR2 SQIVND (reference sequence). In DNA form, the CDR3 reads TGTGCCAGTAGCCCGCCGGACAGCCACGACGAAGCTTTCTTT. Its protein is CASSPPDSHDEAFF.

The chain is built from TRBV27 and TRBJ1-1, with TRBD1 as a possible D gene (5 bases). This CDR3 is built from 14 residues. The V end was cut by 2 bases, the J end by 5 bases, with 12 bases between. CDR1 MNHEY and CDR2 SMNVEV come from the germline V gene (reference sequence). The CDR3 spells CASSLIIGGTEAFF. CDR3 in DNA: TGTGCCAGCAGTTTAATCATCGGGGGGACTGAAGCTTTCTTT.

CDR3 amino acids: CASSLGGLGYLDYEQYF. CDR3 bases: TGTGCCAGCAGCTTGGGGGGCCTCGGATACCTAGACTACGAGCAGTACTTC. The chain employs TRBV5-6 and TRBJ2-7, with D possibly TRBD1 on 5 matching bases. The germline V gene has CDR1 SGHDT and CDR2 YYEEEE. V dropped 0 bases and J dropped 3 bases, with 19 bases sitting between them. This CDR3 is built from 17 residues.

J is TRBJ2-5 and V is TRBV20-1; tentatively, D is TRBD2 (5 bases). Germline CDR1 DFQATT, CDR2 SNEGSKA (reference sequence). With 3 bases removed from V and 6 bases from J, the gap between germline ends came to 11 bases. The CDR3 loop spans 12 amino acids. The CDR3 bases are TGCAGTGCTAGTCCCGGAGGACAGACCCAGTACTTC. Its protein product is CSASPGGQTQYF.

The chain has TRBV9 and TRBJ2-7; tentatively, D is TRBD2 (5 bases). Germline V gene sequence: CDR1 SGDLS, CDR2 YYNGEE. V was pared by 4 bases and J by 3 bases, with 23 bases between. The CDR3 has 17 amino acids. CDR3 sequence: CASSYNRERVGIYEQYF. For the CDR3, the DNA is TGTGCCAGCAGCTACAACCGAGAGAGGGTGGGCATCTACGAGCAGTACTTC. The full variable domain, rest sourced from reference TRBV9 and TRBJ2-7, is DSGVTQTPKHLITATGQRVTLRCSPRSGDLSVYWYQQSLDQGLQFLIQYYNGEERAKGNILERFSAQQFPDLHSELNLSSLELGDSALYFCASSYNRERVGIYEQYFGPGTRLTVT.

This clone came up once. The genes are TRBV6-5 and TRBJ1-2; D call uncertain. V was pared by 6 bases and J by 3 bases, with 17 bases between. The CDR3 sequence is 15 residues long. CDR1 and CDR2 (germline): MNHEY, SVGAGI. CDR3 residues: CASSPLNGGHYGYTF. The CDR3 nucleotides are TGTGCCAGCAGCCCCCTCAATGGAGGGCACTATGGCTACACCTTC.

This sequence joins TRBV11-2 and TRBJ1-4; maybe TRBD1 (6 bases). The germline CDR1 and CDR2 sequences are SGHAT and FQNNGV. V was trimmed by 3 bases and J by 10 bases, leaving 21 bases between them. The CDR3 spans 16 residues. DNA of the CDR3: TGTGCCAGCAGCTTTACTCTACAGGGTAGGGGGGGAAAACTGTTTTTT. It encodes CASSFTLQGRGGKLFF.

V gene TRBV7-3 combines with J gene TRBJ1-6; a weak D match, TRBD1 (6 bases). V was cut by 0 bases and J by 9 bases, with 15 bases left in between. Per the germline V gene, CDR1 is SGHTA and CDR2 is FQGTGA. This CDR3 region has 16 residues. CDR3 in amino acids: CASSLTGQGSGSPLHF. The CDR3 nucleotides read TGTGCCAGCAGCTTAACAGGGCAGGGGAGCGGTTCACCCCTCCACTTT.

The chain is built from TRBV27 and TRBJ2-3, with 9 bases fitting TRBD1. With V trimmed by 5 bases and J by 4 bases, 10 bases remained unmatched. CDR3 length equals 16 residues. Germline V CDR1 and CDR2: MNHEY, SMNVEV (reference sequence). DNA of the CDR3: TGTGCCAGCAGTCTCGGGTACAGGGGGCGGGCAGATACGCAGTATTTT. This gives the protein CASSLGYRGRADTQYF.

This chain connects TRBV29-1 to TRBJ2-3, with a possible D match to TRBD2 (6 bases). This CDR3 is built from 13 residues. CDR1 and CDR2 (germline): SQVTM, ANQGSEA. Trimming stripped 7 bases from V and 6 bases from J, with 17 bases between. The CDR3 DNA follows: TGCAGCGCTACGACGGGCGGGAAGGATACGCAGTATTTT. Its translation is CSATTGGKDTQYF.

The chain carries TRBV28 and TRBJ2-5, with 7 bases aligning to TRBD2. The CDR3 consists of 13 residues. Germline V CDR1 and CDR2: MDHEN, SYDVKM. V lost 8 bases and J lost 4; bases outside the gene matches: 7. CDR3 coding DNA: TGTGCCAGCCGCCGTTGGGGGGGAGAGACCCAGTACTTC. Protein: CASRRWGGETQYF.

The chain uses TRBV6-1 and TRBJ2-7, with 12 nucleotides matching TRBD1. The CDR3 has 15 residues. Trimming took 5 bases from V and 12 from J; bases not matched to a gene: 14. From germline, CDR1 is MNHNS and CDR2 SASEGT. CDR3 protein: CASSTGGTGGSKVYF. Here the CDR3 DNA reads TGTGCCAGCAGTACGGGGGGGACAGGGGGCTCCAAGGTGTACTTC.

This clone was observed a few times. V gene TRBV9 combines with J gene TRBJ2-1, with D maybe TRBD2 (6 bases). V was cut by 4 bases and J by 9 bases, with 11 bases left in between. The CDR3 length is 12 residues. The germline gives CDR1 SGDLS, CDR2 YYNGEE. CDR3 region: CASSRDSSEQFF. CDR3 DNA: TGTGCCAGCAGCCGGGACTCCAGTGAGCAGTTCTTC.

The sample holds a few counts of this clone. The chain joins TRBV6-5 to TRBJ2-5, with 9 nucleotides matching TRBD2. The V gene end was trimmed by 5 bases and the J gene end by 0 bases; junction bases not matched to a gene: 4. This CDR3 comprises 15 residues. Germline V gene data show CDR1 as MNHEY and CDR2 as SVGAGI. The CDR3 sequence is CASSLTSGYQETQYF. CDR3 bases: TGTGCCAGCAGTCTTACTAGCGGGTACCAAGAGACCCAGTACTTC.

This clone was recorded many times. This specimen includes other DNA sequences encoding the same CDR3. The rearrangement links TRBV29-1 to TRBJ1-5; no clear D. The CDR3 runs 10 residues. Germline-derived CDR1 and CDR2 are SQVTM and ANQGSEA. Trimming removed 6 bases at V and 7 bases at J, with 7 bases between. The DNA for the CDR3 is TGCAGCGTCGGAGACCAGCCCCAGCATTTT. This sequence encodes CSVGDQPQHF. Drawing the rest from reference TRBV29-1 and TRBJ1-5, the complete variable domain is SAVISQKPSRDICQRGTSLTIQCQVDSQVTMMFWYRQQPGQSLTLIATANQGSEATYESGFVIDKFPISRPNLTFSTLTVSNMSPEDSSIYLCSVGDQPQHFGDGTRLSIL.

The chain is built from TRBV6-5 and TRBJ2-7; tentative D call: TRBD1 (6 bases). V was trimmed by 8 bases and J by 5 bases, leaving 19 bases between them. Looked up from germline, CDR1 is MNHEY and CDR2 is SVGAGI. CDR3 length equals 14 residues. The CDR3 region is CASGETGAWDEQYF. CDR3 in DNA: TGTGCCAGCGGGGAGACAGGAGCCTGGGACGAGCAGTACTTC.

There are a few counts of this clone. The chain combines TRBV6-5 with TRBJ1-1; D ambiguous. Looked up from germline, CDR1 is MNHEY and CDR2 is SVGAGI. V was trimmed by 2 bases and J by 0 bases, leaving 7 bases between them. The CDR3 has 14 residues. The CDR3 reads CASSYGTVNTEAFF. In DNA form, the CDR3 reads TGTGCCAGCAGTTACGGCACAGTGAACACTGAAGCTTTCTTT.

CDR3 protein: CASGSPYEQYF. The CDR3, as DNA: TGTGCCAGTGGGAGCCCCTACGAGCAGTACTTC. The chain recombines TRBV28 with TRBJ2-7, with D maybe TRBD2 (5 bases). Germline lookup yields CDR1 MDHEN and CDR2 SYDVKM. The V gene lost 9 bases and the J gene lost 2 bases, with 8 bases spanning the gap. There are 11 residues in the CDR3.